The 14 T cell receptor beta chains below were found in one sample sequenced in a study of OX40 agonist ivuxolimab in advanced cancers. Repertoires were generated with immunoSEQ multiplex PCR, while TCRdb's copy carries only in-frame clones and drops some. The sample records tens of thousands of clones, 80% to 90% being singletons. This specimen was CD4+ or CD8+ T cells sorted from blood, taken in a trial of the OX40 agonist ivuxolimab. Source of these receptors: an adult with an advanced solid tumor such as melanoma, head and neck, liver or kidney cancer.

About this clone: The sample holds other DNA sequences that translate to the same CDR3. This chain uses TRBV5-1 with TRBJ2-7; 10 bases match TRBD1. Germline-derived CDR1 and CDR2 are SGHRS and YFSETQ. V shed 0 bases and J 4 bases; nucleotides not matched to a gene: 4. This CDR3 contains 15 residues. Here the CDR3 reads CASSLAGTGEYEQYF. DNA for the CDR3: TGCGCCAGCAGCTTGGCGGGGACAGGGGAATACGAGCAGTACTTC.

The gene calls are TRBV27 and TRBJ2-2; D not certain. Germline values: CDR1 MNHEY, CDR2 SMNVEV (reference sequence). The CDR3 runs to 14 residues. V was cut by 3 bases and J by 2 bases, with 7 bases left in between. This CDR3 is CASSLVGNTGELFF. CDR3 bases: TGTGCCAGCAGTTTGGTGGGAAACACCGGGGAGCTGTTTTTT.

This clone was observed a handful of times. This chain joins TRBV30 and TRBJ1-1; tentative D call: TRBD1 (5 bases). V was cut by 8 bases and J by 5 bases, with 15 bases left in between. This CDR3 is built from 12 residues. From germline, CDR1 is GTSNPN and CDR2 SVGIG (reference sequence). In DNA, the CDR3 is TGTGCCCGTGAGGACGGGGGAACTGAAGCTTTCTTT. Amino acid sequence: CAREDGGTEAFF.

The chain couples TRBV28 to TRBJ1-4; 9 bases map to TRBD1. The length of the CDR3 is 14 residues. Germline values: CDR1 MDHEN, CDR2 SYDVKM. The junction had 7 bases not matched to a gene; V was cut back by 7 bases and J by 7 bases. Here the CDR3 DNA reads TGTGCCAGCATGGGGGGGACAGGGTTTGAAAAACTGTTTTTT. Its translation: CASMGGTGFEKLFF.

V usage is TRBV7-9 and J usage is TRBJ1-4; 8 positions match TRBD1. The CDR3 has 16 amino acids. The junction had 12 bases not matched to a gene; V was cut back by 2 bases and J by 10 bases. Germline V gene lookup returns CDR1 SEHNR and CDR2 FQNEAQ (reference sequence). The CDR3 spells CASSLPTGEVSGKLFF. Written as DNA, the CDR3 is TGTGCCAGCAGCTTACCGACAGGGGAAGTTTCAGGAAAACTGTTTTTT.

This chain links TRBV7-9 with TRBJ2-6, with 9 bases that match TRBD1. Germline V gene sequence: CDR1 SEHNR, CDR2 FQNEAQ (reference sequence). With V trimmed by 11 bases and J by 2 bases, 7 bases remained unmatched. This CDR3 contains 15 residues. CDR3 loop: CAPADRGTGANVLTF. The CDR3 coding sequence is TGTGCCCCGGCGGACAGGGGAACTGGGGCCAACGTCCTGACTTTC.

The V and J genes are TRBV6-5 and TRBJ1-5; 8 bases map to TRBD1. V trimming: 7 bases; J trimming: 6 bases; junction bases outside the gene matches: 11. There are 15 residues in the CDR3. CDR1 and CDR2 (germline): MNHEY, SVGAGI. This CDR3 reads CASTGGAGRGQPQHF. As DNA, the CDR3 is TGTGCCAGCACAGGGGGCGCAGGGAGAGGTCAGCCCCAGCATTTT.

As to this clone: An end of the junction does not agree with germline; a read error may underlie this. This chain joins TRBV7-9 and TRBJ2-3, with 11 positions matching TRBD2. Germline lookup yields CDR1 SEHNR and CDR2 FQNEAQ (reference sequence). This CDR3 contains 16 residues. The CDR3 DNA reads as TGTGCCAGCAGCTTCCACGATCCGGGACTAGCGGTTGCCCAGGCATTT. Amino acids: CASSFHDPGLAVAQAF.

The rearrangement joins TRBV30 to TRBJ2-7; the D gene is possibly TRBD2 (5 bases). CDR1 is GTSNPN and CDR2 is SVGIG in the germline V gene (reference sequence). The CDR3 totals 11 residues. V gave up 2 bases and J gave up 9 bases, with 11 bases separating them. The CDR3 DNA reads as TGTGCCTGGAGTTTGTCAGAGGGGCAGTACTTC. It codes for CAWSLSEGQYF.

This chain joins TRBV30 and TRBJ1-2, with D perhaps matching TRBD1 (6 bases). Per the germline V gene, CDR1 is GTSNPN and CDR2 is SVGIG (reference sequence). Trimming removed 1 base from V and 4 bases from J, with 7 bases in between. This CDR3 has 12 residues. The CDR3 nucleotides are TGTGCCTGGAGTGGGGGGCCCTATGGCTACACCTTC. This encodes CAWSGGPYGYTF.

The V gene is TRBV29-1, the J gene TRBJ2-1, with D perhaps TRBD1 (5 bases). CDR3 length: 11 amino acids. From germline, CDR1 is SQVTM and CDR2 ANQGSEA. Trimming took off 6 bases at V and 8 bases at J, with 11 bases between the two ends. CDR3 bases: TGCAGCGTATCAACAGGCGATGAGCAGTTCTTC. This codes for CSVSTGDEQFF.

This rearrangement joins TRBV18 to TRBJ1-3; D gene uncertain. CDR1 and CDR2 (germline): KGHSH, LQKENI. Trimming removed 3 bases from V and 0 bases from J, with 12 bases in between. The CDR3 runs 16 residues. CDR3 coding DNA: TGTGCCAGCTCACCGCGGGGATTGGGCTCTGGAAACACCATATATTTT. As protein: CASSPRGLGSGNTIYF.

This clone has just one count. This chain connects TRBV30 to TRBJ2-5; no reliable D call. With the DNA end fitting TRBJ2-7 better, the J assignment may be wrong. Per germline, CDR1 GTSNPN and CDR2 SVGIG (reference sequence). The CDR3 totals 13 residues. Written as DNA, the CDR3 is TGTGCCTGGAGTTCGACCTACCTCTACGAGCAGTACTTC. Translated: CAWSSTYLYEQYF.

This chain joins TRBV7-2 and TRBJ1-1; possibly TRBD1 for D (6 bases). The V end was cut by 4 bases, the J end by 5 bases, with 17 bases between. The CDR3 consists of 15 residues. Germline V gene lookup returns CDR1 SGHTA and CDR2 FQGNSA. CDR3 bases: TGTGCCAGCAGCTCCGAGCCGTTGGGGGCGACTGAAGCTTTCTTT. Translation: CASSSEPLGATEAFF.